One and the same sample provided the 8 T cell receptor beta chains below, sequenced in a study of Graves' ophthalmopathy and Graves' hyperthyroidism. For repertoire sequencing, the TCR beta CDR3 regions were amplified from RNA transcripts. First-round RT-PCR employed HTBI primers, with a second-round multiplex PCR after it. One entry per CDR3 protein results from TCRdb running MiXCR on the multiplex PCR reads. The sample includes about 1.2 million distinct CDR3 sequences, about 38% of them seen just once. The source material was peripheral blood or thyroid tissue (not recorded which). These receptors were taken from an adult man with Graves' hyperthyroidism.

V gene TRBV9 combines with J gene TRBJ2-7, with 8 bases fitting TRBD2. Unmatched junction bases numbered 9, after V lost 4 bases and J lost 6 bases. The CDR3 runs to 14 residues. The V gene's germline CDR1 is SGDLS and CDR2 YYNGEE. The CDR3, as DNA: TGTGCCAGCAGCCAAGCGGGGGAGGGGCGCGAGCAGTACTTC. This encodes CASSQAGEGREQYF.

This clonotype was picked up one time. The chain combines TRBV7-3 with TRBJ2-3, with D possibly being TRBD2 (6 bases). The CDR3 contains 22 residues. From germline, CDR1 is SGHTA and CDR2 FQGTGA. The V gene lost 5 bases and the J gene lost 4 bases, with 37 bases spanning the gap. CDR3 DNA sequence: TGTGCCAGCAGCACGGGTTCGGGACCTCTTGATCGGGCCGACGGAGGGTCAGATACGCAGTATTTT. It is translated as CASSTGSGPLDRADGGSDTQYF.

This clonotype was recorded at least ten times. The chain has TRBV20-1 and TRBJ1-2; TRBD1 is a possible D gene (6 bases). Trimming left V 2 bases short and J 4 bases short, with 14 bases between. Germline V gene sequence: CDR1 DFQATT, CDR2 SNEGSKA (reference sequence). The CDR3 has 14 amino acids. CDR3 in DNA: TGCAGTGCTAGAAAGGGGGACCGTGGCTATGGCTACACCTTC. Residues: CSARKGDRGYGYTF.

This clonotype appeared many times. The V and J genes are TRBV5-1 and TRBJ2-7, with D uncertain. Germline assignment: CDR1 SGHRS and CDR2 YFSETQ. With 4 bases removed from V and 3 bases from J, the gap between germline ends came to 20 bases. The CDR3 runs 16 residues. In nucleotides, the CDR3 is TGCGCCAGCAGCCCATCCCCCCCGAAGCTTTTCTACGAGCAGTACTTC. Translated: CASSPSPPKLFYEQYF.

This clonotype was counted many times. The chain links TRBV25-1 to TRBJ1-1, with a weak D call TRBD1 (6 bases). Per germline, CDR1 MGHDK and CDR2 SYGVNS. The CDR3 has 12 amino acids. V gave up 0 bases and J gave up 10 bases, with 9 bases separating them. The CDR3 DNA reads TGTGCCAGCAGTGAATACACAGGGTTAGCTTTCTTT. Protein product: CASSEYTGLAFF. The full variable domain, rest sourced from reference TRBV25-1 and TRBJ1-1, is EADIYQTPRYLVIGTGKKITLECSQTMGHDKMYWYQQDPGMELHLIHYSYGVNSTEKGDLSSESTVSRIRTEHFPLTLESARPSHTSQYLCASSEYTGLAFFGQGTRLTVV.

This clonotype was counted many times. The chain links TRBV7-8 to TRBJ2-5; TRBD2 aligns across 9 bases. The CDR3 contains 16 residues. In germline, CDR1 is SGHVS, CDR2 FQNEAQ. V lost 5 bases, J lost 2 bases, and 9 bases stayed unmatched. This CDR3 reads CASSNRSGRRQETQYF. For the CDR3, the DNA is TGTGCCAGCAGCAACCGTAGCGGGAGACGTCAAGAGACCCAGTACTTC.

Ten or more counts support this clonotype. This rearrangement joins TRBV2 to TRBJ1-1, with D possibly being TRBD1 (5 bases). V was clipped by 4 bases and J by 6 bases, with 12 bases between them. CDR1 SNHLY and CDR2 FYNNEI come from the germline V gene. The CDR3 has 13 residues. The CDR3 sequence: CASSALGGAEAFF. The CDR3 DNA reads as TGTGCCAGCAGTGCATTGGGAGGGGCTGAAGCTTTCTTT.

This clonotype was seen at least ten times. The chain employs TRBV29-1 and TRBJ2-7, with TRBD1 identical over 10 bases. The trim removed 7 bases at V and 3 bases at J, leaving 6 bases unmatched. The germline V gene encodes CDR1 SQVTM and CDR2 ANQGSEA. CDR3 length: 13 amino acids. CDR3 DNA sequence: TGCAGCGCAACGGACAGGGGGATCTACGAGCAGTACTTC. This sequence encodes CSATDRGIYEQYF.